One sample yielded the 22 T cell receptor beta chains listed below, sequenced in a study of CD8+ T cells in alopecia areata. After isolation, RNA underwent reverse transcription to generate cDNA as the sequencing template. Clones were read by immunoSEQ multiplex PCR, and TCRdb kept only the in-frame ones, dropping some. The sample shows 45,000 to 70,000 clones, 90% to 97% of them seen only once. The starting material was CD8+ T cells sorted from blood, obtained at week 0. Receptor source: a human donor with alopecia areata.

V gene TRBV6-6 combines with J gene TRBJ2-5; the match to TRBD2 covers 9 bases. This CDR3 region has 14 residues. V lost 3 bases to trimming and J lost 6 bases; unmatched junction nucleotides: 5. Germline lookup yields CDR1 MNHNY and CDR2 SVGAGI (reference sequence). The CDR3 DNA reads as TGTGCCAGCAGTTATCTCGGACTAGCGAAGACCCAGTACTTC. Protein product: CASSYLGLAKTQYF.

The J gene is TRBJ2-1, the V gene TRBV4-2, with D possibly being TRBD1 (7 bases). The germline V gene has CDR1 LGHNA and CDR2 YNFKEQ. V dropped 5 bases and J dropped 10 bases, with 9 bases sitting between them. The CDR3 sequence is 11 residues long. CDR3 nucleotide sequence: TGTGCCAGCAGCTCAGGGGGGGAGCAGTTCTTC. It translates to CASSSGGEQFF.

The V gene is TRBV19, the J gene TRBJ2-3; maybe TRBD1 (5 bases). V dropped 6 bases and J dropped 1 base, with 8 bases sitting between them. This CDR3 region has 13 residues. Germline CDR1 and CDR2: LNHDA and SQIVND (reference sequence). CDR3 amino acids: CASSLQGTDTQYF. The CDR3 nucleotides read TGTGCCAGTAGCCTACAGGGCACAGATACGCAGTATTTT.

V gene TRBV4-1 combines with J gene TRBJ2-7; D possibly corresponds to TRBD1 (5 bases). Trimming removed 2 bases from V and 2 bases from J, with 16 bases in between. The CDR3 contains 16 residues. The germline gives CDR1 MGHRA, CDR2 YSYEKL. The CDR3 protein is CASSQQLTVATYEQYF. The CDR3 DNA follows: TGCGCCAGCAGCCAACAATTGACAGTCGCCACCTACGAGCAGTACTTC.

This rearrangement joins TRBV6-5 to TRBJ2-1; 9 positions match TRBD2. CDR1 MNHEY and CDR2 SVGAGI come from the germline V gene. The length of the CDR3 is 13 residues. The junction had 9 bases not matched to a gene; V was cut back by 10 bases and J by 8 bases. The DNA of the CDR3 is TGTGCCATTGGGACTAGCTTCATCCATGAGCAGTTCTTC. Residues: CAIGTSFIHEQFF.

The chain couples TRBV7-2 to TRBJ2-1; tentatively, D is TRBD1 (6 bases). The germline V gene has CDR1 SGHTA and CDR2 FQGNSA. CDR3 size: 13 residues. Between the trimmed V and J ends, which lost 5 bases and 4 bases, there was a span of 9 bases. CDR3 in DNA: TGTGCCAGCAGCGCGGACAGATACAATGAGCAGTTCTTC. As protein: CASSADRYNEQFF. The full variable domain, in which reference TRBV7-2 and TRBJ2-1 provide the parts outside the CDR3, is GAGVSQSPSNKVTEKGKDVELRCDPISGHTALYWYRQSLGQGLEFLIYFQGNSAPDKSGLPSDRFSAERTGGSVSTLTIQRTQQEDSAVYLCASSADRYNEQFFGPGTRLTVL.

This chain links TRBV2 with TRBJ2-3, with TRBD1 matching 9 bases. V gave up 10 bases and J gave up 4 bases; unmatched junction bases: 12. This CDR3 region has 15 residues. Germline lookup yields CDR1 SNHLY and CDR2 FYNNEI. The CDR3 region has the DNA TGTGCCATCGATTCGGACAGGGGTGTCGCAGATACGCAGTATTTT. Translated: CAIDSDRGVADTQYF.

This chain uses TRBV30 with TRBJ2-1; 7 bases align to TRBD2. V dropped 3 bases and J dropped 0; count of bases not matched to a gene: 5. CDR1 is GTSNPN, CDR2 SVGIG, per germline (reference sequence). The CDR3 is made up of 15 amino acids. Here the CDR3 reads CAWSQRGSSYNEQFF. The CDR3 DNA follows: TGTGCCTGGAGCCAGCGGGGCAGCTCCTACAATGAGCAGTTCTTC.

The V and J genes are TRBV29-1 and TRBJ2-1; 9 bases match TRBD2. V shed 7 bases and J 4 bases; nucleotides not matched to a gene: 8. This CDR3 has 14 residues. Germline V gene data show CDR1 as SQVTM and CDR2 as ANQGSEA. In DNA form, the CDR3 reads TGCAGCGGCGAAGGGACTAGCCCTTACAATGAGCAGTTCTTC. Translated: CSGEGTSPYNEQFF.

This CDR3 is CASSRRGGFDSPLHF. The CDR3 bases are TGTGCCAGCAGCCGACGAGGGGGTTTTGATTCACCCCTCCACTTT. This chain links TRBV7-2 with TRBJ1-6, with D perhaps matching TRBD1 (6 bases). The CDR3 runs to 15 residues. V was pared by 5 bases and J by 8 bases, with 16 bases between. Germline assignment: CDR1 SGHTA and CDR2 FQGNSA. The full variable domain, in which reference TRBV7-2 and TRBJ1-6 provide the parts outside the CDR3, is GAGVSQSPSNKVTEKGKDVELRCDPISGHTALYWYRQSLGQGLEFLIYFQGNSAPDKSGLPSDRFSAERTGGSVSTLTIQRTQQEDSAVYLCASSRRGGFDSPLHFGNGTRLTVT.

This chain uses TRBV7-9 with TRBJ2-2; 7 nucleotides line up with TRBD1. J lost 7 bases, V lost 1 base, and 9 bases had no gene match. The germline V gene has CDR1 SEHNR and CDR2 FQNEAQ (reference sequence). The CDR3 spans 16 residues. The DNA for the CDR3 is TGTGCCAGCAGCTTAGACTACAGGGGAGTAAGCGGGGAGCTGTTTTTT. Its protein is CASSLDYRGVSGELFF.

This chain connects TRBV4-3 to TRBJ2-3, with 7 bases that match TRBD1. The junction had 4 bases not matched to a gene; V was cut back by 1 base and J by 0 bases. The CDR3 sequence is 16 residues long. Germline assignment: CDR1 LGHNA and CDR2 YSLEER. The CDR3 loop reads CASSQGGQLSTDTQYF. Written as DNA, the CDR3 is TGCGCCAGCAGCCAAGGGGGACAGCTTAGCACAGATACGCAGTATTTT.

The DNA of the CDR3 is TGCGCCAGCAGCCAAGGGTGGGATGCTGGAAACACCATATATTTT. As protein: CASSQGWDAGNTIYF. The chain carries TRBV4-3 and TRBJ1-3, with D hard to call. The V gene's germline CDR1 is LGHNA and CDR2 YSLEER. This CDR3 is built from 15 residues. V was cut by 1 base and J by 2 bases, with 9 bases left in between.

CDR3 DNA sequence: TGTGCCAGCAGTTACTCGGCGCAGGGGGCCGGGGAGCTGTTTTTT. Translating it yields CASSYSAQGAGELFF. V gene TRBV6-5 combines with J gene TRBJ2-2; 7 positions agree with TRBD1. The CDR3 consists of 15 residues. Germline trimming cut 0 bases from V and 6 bases from J; bases unmatched to any gene: 4. Germline V gene data show CDR1 as MNHEY and CDR2 as SVGAGI.

This clone was seen just once. The chain uses TRBV7-9 and TRBJ2-7; D is ambiguous. The germline V gene has CDR1 SEHNR and CDR2 FQNEAQ (reference sequence). The V end was cut by 2 bases, the J end by 3 bases, with 8 bases between. The CDR3 has 13 amino acids. The chain's CDR3 is CASSLTDLYEQYF. CDR3 bases: TGTGCCAGCAGCTTAACGGACCTCTACGAGCAGTACTTC.

This chain connects TRBV9 to TRBJ1-4; no definite D call. Trimming took off 4 bases at V and 10 bases at J, with 29 bases between the two ends. The germline gives CDR1 SGDLS, CDR2 YYNGEE. The CDR3 spans 18 residues. The CDR3: CASSPPSWAAAVFGKLFF. In nucleotides, the CDR3 is TGTGCCAGCAGCCCCCCTTCCTGGGCAGCGGCGGTTTTTGGAAAACTGTTTTTT. Using reference TRBV9 and TRBJ1-4 for the parts outside the CDR3, the full variable domain is DSGVTQTPKHLITATGQRVTLRCSPRSGDLSVYWYQQSLDQGLQFLIQYYNGEERAKGNILERFSAQQFPDLHSELNLSSLELGDSALYFCASSPPSWAAAVFGKLFFGSGTQLSVL.

The CDR3 nucleotides read TGTGCCAGCAGCCCAGCCGGGGGTCACGAGCAGTACTTC. This encodes CASSPAGGHEQYF. The V gene is TRBV7-6, the J gene TRBJ2-7, with D perhaps TRBD2 (6 bases). From germline, CDR1 is SGHVS and CDR2 FNYEAQ. V was cut by 5 bases and J by 5 bases, with 13 bases left in between. The CDR3 has 13 residues.

The chain links TRBV11-2 to TRBJ2-3; D is unresolved. The CDR3 totals 17 residues. V was trimmed by 5 bases and J by 0 bases, leaving 18 bases between them. Germline CDR1 is SGHAT and CDR2 is FQNNGV. CDR3: CASSPARSLYSTDTQYF. The CDR3 coding sequence is TGTGCCAGCAGCCCGGCGAGGAGTTTATATAGCACAGATACGCAGTATTTT.

Comment on this clone: Because it lacks the conserved phenylalanine or tryptophan at the end, this CDR3 is likely a read error. The limits of the CDR3 on the DNA are not certain, so only TCRdb's listed CDR3 is given. This CDR3 reads CASTGLTATLD. The V and J genes are TRBV2 and TRBJ2-7; TRBD2 is the table's D call and was not checked against the DNA. Germline CDR1 SNHLY, CDR2 FYNNEI. The CDR3 is 11 amino acids in total, end residues counted.

V and J are TRBV11-2 and TRBJ1-2; D is unclear. Germline V gene data show CDR1 as SGHAT and CDR2 as FQNNGV. V dropped 8 bases and J dropped 4 bases, with 11 bases sitting between them. The CDR3 contains 12 residues. The CDR3 DNA follows: TGTGCCAGCGGGTTATTTGGCTATGGCTACACCTTC. Its protein is CASGLFGYGYTF. The variable domain in full, with the rest retrieved from reference TRBV11-2 and TRBJ1-2, is EAGVAQSPRYKIIEKRQSVAFWCNPISGHATLYWYQQILGQGPKLLIQFQNNGVVDDSQLPKDRFSAERLKGVDSTLKIQPAKLEDSAVYLCASGLFGYGYTFGSGTRLTVV.

The CDR3, as DNA: TGTGCTAGTGGGCGACAGAGCTACAATGAGCAGTTCTTC. Residues: CASGRQSYNEQFF. The chain employs TRBV12-5 and TRBJ2-1; D perhaps matches TRBD1 (5 bases). Germline CDR1 is LGHNT and CDR2 is FRNRAP. V lost 6 bases and J lost 3, with 9 bases in between. The CDR3 totals 13 residues.

This clone was counted between two and nine times. A single base is all that separates this from a far larger clone, so a read error is likely. The sample holds other DNA sequences that translate to the same CDR3. This chain uses TRBV7-2 with TRBJ1-2; 8 nucleotides align to TRBD1. Germline values: CDR1 SGHTA, CDR2 FQGNSA. J lost 5 bases, V lost 5 bases, and 10 bases had no gene match. The CDR3 consists of 15 residues. As DNA, the CDR3 is TGTGCCAGCAGCCAAGATAGGACAGGGCAATATGGCTACACCTTC. This translates into CASSQDRTGQYGYTF.